One sample yielded the 15 T cell receptor beta chains listed below, sequenced in a study of blood T cell repertoires in COVID-19. The protocol was immunoSEQ multiplex PCR, while the TCRdb copy is restricted to in-frame clones and leaves out a portion. The profile shows about 180,000 clones, more than 75% of them singletons. Sequenced material: peripheral blood. These receptors originate from a woman aged 70-85 years with acute or convalescent COVID-19.

V gene TRBV19 combines with J gene TRBJ2-5; 8 bases are shared with TRBD1. CDR1 and CDR2 from the germline V gene are LNHDA and SQIVND (reference sequence). The ends lost 6 bases at V and 4 bases at J; junction bases unmatched: 7. This CDR3 comprises 14 residues. Here the CDR3 reads CASSGTGSPETQYF. The CDR3 coding sequence is TGTGCCAGTAGCGGGACAGGATCCCCAGAGACCCAGTACTTC.

There are a few counts of this clone. The genes are TRBV5-1 and TRBJ2-7, with 11 bases fitting TRBD2. The CDR3 runs to 15 residues. The V gene end was trimmed by 4 bases and the J gene end by 0 bases; junction bases not matched to a gene: 3. Looked up from germline, CDR1 is SGHRS and CDR2 is YFSETQ. CDR3 loop: CASSGGTSGSYEQYF. The CDR3 DNA sequence: TGCGCCAGCAGCGGGGGGACTAGCGGCTCCTACGAGCAGTACTTC.

V usage is TRBV4-2 and J usage is TRBJ1-4; D is undetermined. The CDR3 has 15 residues. Deletions cut 0 bases from V and 8 bases from J, with 13 bases between. Germline CDR1 reads LGHNA; CDR2 reads YNFKEQ. The CDR3 sequence: CASSQDREGGEKLFF. CDR3 in DNA: TGTGCCAGCAGCCAAGATAGAGAGGGAGGGGAAAAACTGTTTTTT.

In its sample, this clone was seen a few times. This sequence joins TRBV4-1 and TRBJ2-7; 10 positions match TRBD2. The CDR3 consists of 15 residues. V was clipped by 1 base and J by 10 bases; unmatched bases: 10. Germline CDR1 reads MGHRA; CDR2 reads YSYEKL. DNA for the CDR3: TGCGCCAGCAGCCAAGGTTCCGGGACTAGCGCTGTTCAGTACTTC. Translating it yields CASSQGSGTSAVQYF.

The V and J genes are TRBV28 and TRBJ1-2; D is possibly TRBD1 (5 bases). Germline V CDR1 and CDR2: MDHEN, SYDVKM. V was clipped by 5 bases and J by 5 bases, with 15 bases between them. The CDR3 has 14 residues. This CDR3 is CASSRDPAGYGYTF. The CDR3 region has the DNA TGTGCCAGCAGTCGGGACCCGGCGGGGTATGGCTACACCTTC.

The sample holds one count of this clone. The J gene is TRBJ2-7, the V gene TRBV23-1; 9 bases align to TRBD1. TRBV23-1 is identified as an open reading frame with a role that is uncertain. The CDR3 loop spans 13 amino acids. With 9 bases clipped from V and 1 base from J, the junction kept 4 bases outside the gene matches. The CDR3 bases are TGCGCCAGGGGACAGGGTCCTTCCTACGAGCAGTACTTC. This codes for CARGQGPSYEQYF.

The rearrangement joins TRBV6-1 to TRBJ1-2; maybe TRBD1 (6 bases). The germline V gene encodes CDR1 MNHNS and CDR2 SASEGT. Trimming took off 3 bases at V and 6 bases at J, with 11 bases between the two ends. The CDR3 has 13 amino acids. The chain's CDR3 is CASSENAGDGYTF. Written as DNA, the CDR3 is TGTGCCAGCAGTGAGAATGCAGGGGATGGCTACACCTTC.

The rearrangement joins TRBV6-5 to TRBJ2-7; 7 bases fit TRBD1. The CDR3 sequence is 11 residues long. V dropped 4 bases and J dropped 8; count of bases not matched to a gene: 2. The germline CDR1 and CDR2 sequences are MNHEY and SVGAGI. Here the CDR3 DNA reads TGTGCCAGCAGTTTAAGGGGGCAGCAGTACTTC. Its translation: CASSLRGQQYF.

The chain is built from TRBV6-4 and TRBJ1-2; 7 nucleotides match TRBD1. The V and J ends lost 4 bases and 1 base, in that order; junction bases with no gene match: 6. Germline V CDR1 and CDR2: MRHNA, SNTAGT. CDR3 length: 15 residues. This CDR3 is CASSGNDRVNYGYTF. The DNA for the CDR3 is TGTGCCAGCAGTGGTAACGACAGGGTTAACTATGGCTACACCTTC.

This chain uses TRBV30 with TRBJ1-3; 7 bases are shared with TRBD1. This CDR3 comprises 14 residues. Germline lookup yields CDR1 GTSNPN and CDR2 SVGIG (reference sequence). The junction had 5 bases not matched to a gene; V was cut back by 2 bases and J by 4 bases. The CDR3: CAWSTGVGGNTIYF. Here the CDR3 DNA reads TGTGCCTGGAGTACAGGGGTAGGGGGAAACACCATATATTTT.

This clone has only one observation. CDR3 sequence reads: CASSPGGGKLFF. CDR3 nucleotide sequence: TGTGCCAGCAGCCCAGGCGGGGGAAAACTGTTTTTT. The V and J genes are TRBV28 and TRBJ1-4; perhaps TRBD1 as D (5 bases). CDR3 size: 12 residues. The germline V gene encodes CDR1 MDHEN and CDR2 SYDVKM. V was trimmed by 6 bases and J by 10 bases, leaving 12 bases between them.

The rearrangement uses TRBV6-5 and TRBJ1-5; 9 nucleotides agree with TRBD1. The trim removed 6 bases at V and 5 bases at J, leaving 2 bases unmatched. The CDR3 spans 13 residues. Germline CDR1 is MNHEY and CDR2 is SVGAGI. The DNA of the CDR3 is TGTGCCAGCAGAACAGGGGGCCATCAGCCCCAGCATTTT. This codes for CASRTGGHQPQHF.

The chain has TRBV5-1 and TRBJ1-6; TRBD1 matches 7 bases. Trimming took 2 bases from V and 8 from J; bases not matched to a gene: 10. Per the germline V gene, CDR1 is SGHRS and CDR2 is YFSETQ. CDR3 size: 16 residues. CDR3 nucleotide sequence: TGCGCCAGCAGCTTAGAAAGTGCAGGGGGATATTCACCCCTCCACTTT. Translating gives CASSLESAGGYSPLHF.

The chain couples TRBV7-9 to TRBJ1-6; no definite D call. V shed 5 bases and J shed 6 bases, with 17 bases lying between them. Germline CDR1 SEHNR, CDR2 FQNEAQ (reference sequence). CDR3 length: 16 amino acids. The CDR3 bases are TGTGCCAGCAGCCCTTCCCTGGGAGACTTTAATTCACCCCTCCACTTT. It specifies CASSPSLGDFNSPLHF.

The CDR3 coding sequence is TGCAGTGCTAGGCACTACCCTGCGTATTTT. Translation gives CSARHYPAYF. The chain couples TRBV20-1 to TRBJ2-3; D unclear. V lost 3 bases to trimming and J lost 14 bases, with 12 bases between them. Germline values: CDR1 DFQATT, CDR2 SNEGSKA (reference sequence). The CDR3 contains 10 residues.